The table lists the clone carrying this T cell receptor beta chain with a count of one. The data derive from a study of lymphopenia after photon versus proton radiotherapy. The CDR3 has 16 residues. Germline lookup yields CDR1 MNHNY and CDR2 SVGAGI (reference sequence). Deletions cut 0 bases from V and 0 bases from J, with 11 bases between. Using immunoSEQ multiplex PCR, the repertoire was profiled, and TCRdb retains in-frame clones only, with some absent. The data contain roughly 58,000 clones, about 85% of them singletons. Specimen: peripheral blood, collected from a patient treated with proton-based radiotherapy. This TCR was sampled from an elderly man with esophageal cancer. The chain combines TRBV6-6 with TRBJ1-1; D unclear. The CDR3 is CASSYSIQHVNTEAFF. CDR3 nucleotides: TGTGCCAGCAGTTACTCGATCCAACACGTGAACACTGAAGCTTTCTTT.